The 27 T cell receptor beta chains given below trace back to one sample, sequenced in a study of shared clonotypes between healthy human individuals. TCRdb's copy holds only in-frame clones and misses some; the assay was immunoSEQ multiplex PCR. This sample yields 2 million to 3 million clones, of which approximately 93% are seen a single time; approximately 0.36% belongs to the top ten. The sequencing input was naive CD4+ T cells from PBMCs. Documented subset: CD45RA+ positively selected. The source is a man in his late teens or twenties in good health. Some clones in this sample may be carry-over from other donors' samples.

This clone was seen more than once but under ten times. The genes are TRBV5-1 and TRBJ1-1, with TRBD1 identical over 7 bases. Germline loops: CDR1 SGHRS, CDR2 YFSETQ. The CDR3 totals 14 residues. Trimming removed 4 bases from V and 0 bases from J; junction bases left unmatched: 3. The CDR3 is CASSADRLNTEAFF. In DNA, the CDR3 is TGCGCCAGCAGCGCGGACAGGCTGAACACTGAAGCTTTCTTT.

The J gene is TRBJ2-7, the V gene TRBV4-2, with TRBD1 matching 10 bases. V gave up 1 base and J gave up 4 bases; unmatched junction bases: 10. Germline CDR1 LGHNA, CDR2 YNFKEQ. CDR3 length: 17 residues. This CDR3 reads CASSQVPSGQGGYEQYF. The CDR3 coding sequence is TGTGCCAGCAGCCAAGTCCCTTCAGGACAGGGGGGTTACGAGCAGTACTTC.

This clone appeared once. The rearrangement joins TRBV10-3 to TRBJ2-7, with TRBD2 matching 13 bases. The junction had 7 bases not matched to a gene; V was cut back by 2 bases and J by 3 bases. This CDR3 region has 17 residues. Looked up from germline, CDR1 is ENHRY and CDR2 is SYGVKD. For the CDR3, the DNA is TGTGCCATCAGTGAGGGGGGGACTAGCGGGAAGGGCTACGAGCAGTACTTC. It specifies CAISEGGTSGKGYEQYF.

The rearrangement joins TRBV18 to TRBJ2-3; tentative D call: TRBD2 (5 bases). Germline-derived CDR1 and CDR2 are KGHSH and LQKENI. Trimming took 5 bases from V and 2 from J, leaving 11 bases between them. The CDR3 totals 14 residues. CDR3 loop: CASSYRTATDTQYF. The CDR3 DNA sequence: TGTGCCAGCTCATACCGGACTGCCACAGATACGCAGTATTTT.

About this clone itself: The sample has other DNA sequences that encode this CDR3 too. The rearrangement uses TRBV6-6 and TRBJ2-3; D call uncertain. The germline CDR1 and CDR2 sequences are MNHNY and SVGAGI (reference sequence). This CDR3 spans 15 amino acids. The V and J ends lost 4 bases and 0 bases respectively, with 11 bases between them. CDR3 coding DNA: TGTGCCAGCAGTTCATCCACTGCCAGCACAGATACGCAGTATTTT. Its translation: CASSSSTASTDTQYF.

The chain employs TRBV6-1 and TRBJ2-1; 9 nucleotides agree with TRBD1. V was clipped by 4 bases and J by 5 bases; unmatched bases: 15. This CDR3 is 18 amino acids long. The germline V gene encodes CDR1 MNHNS and CDR2 SASEGT. For the CDR3, the DNA is TGTGCCAGCAGTGGGACCCCGGGGACAGGGTTGCGGAACAATGAGCAGTTCTTC. It yields the protein CASSGTPGTGLRNNEQFF.

In the case of this clone: This sample includes further DNA sequences coding for the same CDR3. The chain couples TRBV30 to TRBJ1-1; TRBD1 matches at 7 bases. The J segment lost 2 bases and the V segment lost 3 bases, leaving 3 bases of the junction unmatched. This CDR3 is 13 amino acids long. Germline values: CDR1 GTSNPN, CDR2 SVGIG (reference sequence). In DNA, the CDR3 is TGTGCCTGGAGCCGACAGGGAAACACTGAAGCTTTCTTT. This sequence encodes CAWSRQGNTEAFF.

The chain is built from TRBV5-1 and TRBJ1-2, with TRBD1 matching over 7 bases. CDR1 is SGHRS, CDR2 YFSETQ, per germline. The CDR3 runs to 15 residues. With V trimmed by 4 bases and J by 1 base, 7 bases remained unmatched. CDR3 sequence reads: CASSQGTAFNYGYTF. In nucleotides, the CDR3 is TGCGCCAGCAGCCAAGGGACAGCTTTTAACTATGGCTACACCTTC.

This chain links TRBV25-1 with TRBJ1-2; possible D gene TRBD1, 6 bases. Germline loops: CDR1 MGHDK, CDR2 SYGVNS. There are 13 residues in the CDR3. The germline V and J ends were trimmed by 6 bases and 4 bases, with 12 bases remaining between them. The CDR3 nucleotides are TGTGCCAGCAGCGAGGGGGGGGCCTATGGCTACACCTTC. It codes for CASSEGGAYGYTF.

The V call is TRBV9, the J call TRBJ2-5; either TRBD1 or TRBD2 may fit D (7 bases each). V dropped 4 bases and J dropped 5 bases, with 21 bases sitting between them. Germline V CDR1 and CDR2: SGDLS, YYNGEE. The CDR3 spans 16 residues. The DNA for the CDR3 is TGTGCCAGCAGCCCCACGGGGGGAGGGGGCTCGGAGACCCAGTACTTC. Amino acid sequence: CASSPTGGGGSETQYF. Filled out from reference TRBV9 and TRBJ2-5, the complete variable domain reads DSGVTQTPKHLITATGQRVTLRCSPRSGDLSVYWYQQSLDQGLQFLIQYYNGEERAKGNILERFSAQQFPDLHSELNLSSLELGDSALYFCASSPTGGGGSETQYFGPGTRLLVL.

For this clone: At one end, the junction sequence differs from germline, possibly due to a read error. As DNA, the CDR3 is TGTGCCAGCAGCAAAGATCTCCGGGAGCTGTTTTTT. Protein sequence: CASSKDLRELFF. V is TRBV14 and J is TRBJ2-2; no firm D call. The CDR3 runs 12 residues. Germline V gives CDR1 SGHDN, CDR2 FVKESK.

In its sample, this clone was seen a few times. The rearrangement links TRBV30 to TRBJ1-4; 8 bases agree with TRBD1. There are 14 residues in the CDR3. The germline V gene encodes CDR1 GTSNPN and CDR2 SVGIG (reference sequence). Trimming cost V 6 bases and J 7 bases; bases outside gene matches: 10. CDR3 region: CACTPGTGVEKLFF. CDR3 bases: TGTGCCTGCACGCCCGGGACAGGAGTTGAAAAACTGTTTTTT.

The chain is built from TRBV5-4 and TRBJ1-1; D ambiguous. The CDR3 has 17 residues. Trimming took off 4 bases at V and 0 bases at J, with 19 bases between the two ends. Germline V gene sequence: CDR1 SGHNT, CDR2 YYREEE (reference sequence). The CDR3 sequence is CASSPEPTSLVNTEAFF. CDR3 DNA: TGTGCCAGCAGCCCGGAGCCGACAAGTTTGGTGAACACTGAAGCTTTCTTT.

This clone has just a few counts. Other DNA sequences in this specimen translate into the identical CDR3. The chain employs TRBV29-1 and TRBJ1-1, with D hard to call. The V end lost 4 bases, the J end lost 0 bases, and 9 bases lay between the germline ends. CDR3 length: 13 amino acids. Germline V gene lookup returns CDR1 SQVTM and CDR2 ANQGSEA. CDR3: CSVVRLMNTEAFF. The CDR3 DNA reads TGCAGCGTTGTGAGGCTTATGAACACTGAAGCTTTCTTT. Together with reference TRBV29-1 and TRBJ1-1, the CDR3 gives the full variable domain: SAVISQKPSRDICQRGTSLTIQCQVDSQVTMMFWYRQQPGQSLTLIATANQGSEATYESGFVIDKFPISRPNLTFSTLTVSNMSPEDSSIYLCSVVRLMNTEAFFGQGTRLTVV.

The V and J genes are TRBV29-1 and TRBJ1-4, with D possibly TRBD1 on 5 matching bases. Germline V gene lookup returns CDR1 SQVTM and CDR2 ANQGSEA. CDR3 length: 14 amino acids. Trimming left V 4 bases short and J 5 bases short, with 14 bases between. The CDR3 loop is CSVAGAGGNEKLFF. The CDR3 DNA sequence: TGCAGCGTTGCCGGGGCCGGGGGGAATGAAAAACTGTTTTTT.

This clone was seen just once. This rearrangement joins TRBV29-1 to TRBJ2-6; D is ambiguous. The CDR3 consists of 13 residues. The V end lost 6 bases, the J end lost 0 bases, and 6 bases lay between the germline ends. Germline V gene sequence: CDR1 SQVTM, CDR2 ANQGSEA. CDR3 nucleotide sequence: TGCAGCGTAACCAGCTCTGGGGCCAACGTCCTGACTTTC. Amino acid sequence: CSVTSSGANVLTF.

This clone occurred a few times. This sequence joins TRBV29-1 and TRBJ1-1, with D perhaps TRBD1 (5 bases). Trimming cost V 8 bases and J 1 base, with 14 bases left between them. The CDR3 has 13 residues. Germline V CDR1 and CDR2: SQVTM, ANQGSEA. DNA for the CDR3: TGCAGCACCCTGGGACCGGAGAACACTGAAGCTTTCTTT. The encoded protein is CSTLGPENTEAFF.

This sequence joins TRBV7-2 and TRBJ2-1, with 13 bases matching TRBD2. The CDR3 is made up of 15 amino acids. Trimming removed 4 bases from V and 8 bases from J; junction bases left unmatched: 5. Per the germline V gene, CDR1 is SGHTA and CDR2 is FQGNSA. The CDR3 reads CASSSQLAGGDEQFF. Here the CDR3 DNA reads TGTGCCAGCAGCTCCCAACTAGCGGGAGGGGATGAGCAGTTCTTC.

This clone was observed a handful of times. This chain joins TRBV23-1 and TRBJ2-7; 8 bases are shared with TRBD2. TRBV23-1 is given ORF status, its function remaining uncertain. V was pared by 6 bases and J by 2 bases, with 9 bases of the junction left unmatched. The CDR3 has 15 residues. CDR3: CASSPRGGYAYEQYF. The CDR3 DNA reads TGCGCCAGCAGCCCCCGGGGGGGCTATGCCTACGAGCAGTACTTC.

This chain joins TRBV28 and TRBJ2-7; the D is unclear. The CDR3 extends over 13 amino acids. V was trimmed by 3 bases and J by 4 bases, leaving 10 bases between them. Germline V lookup: CDR1 MDHEN, CDR2 SYDVKM. The CDR3 here is CASSFSGVYEQYF. The CDR3 DNA follows: TGTGCCAGCAGTTTTTCTGGGGTTTACGAGCAGTACTTC. The full variable domain, rest sourced from reference TRBV28 and TRBJ2-7, is DVKVTQSSRYLVKRTGEKVFLECVQDMDHENMFWYRQDPGLGLRLIYFSYDVKMKEKGDIPEGYSVSREKKERFSLILESASTNQTSMYLCASSFSGVYEQYFGPGTRLTVT.

This chain links TRBV19 with TRBJ2-5; 9 nucleotides agree with TRBD2. The CDR3 is 15 amino acids. With V trimmed by 5 bases and J by 5 bases, 9 bases remained unmatched. Per the germline V gene, CDR1 is LNHDA and CDR2 is SQIVND (reference sequence). DNA for the CDR3: TGTGCCAGTAGTGGAGGGACTAGCCGACAGGAGACCCAGTACTTC. Encoded protein: CASSGGTSRQETQYF.

This clone was observed once. CDR3 nucleotide sequence: TGTGCCAGCAGCTTAGGTGCAGGTTCCCCCATATATTTT. This codes for CASSLGAGSPIYF. The chain uses TRBV7-3 and TRBJ1-3; no clear D gene. The length of the CDR3 is 13 residues. Germline assignment: CDR1 SGHTA and CDR2 FQGTGA. Between the trimmed V and J ends, which lost 2 bases and 11 bases, there was a span of 13 bases.

This clone came up once. V gene TRBV5-1 combines with J gene TRBJ2-7; TRBD2 aligns across 10 bases. V lost 0 bases and J lost 5; bases outside the gene matches: 5. Germline-derived CDR1 and CDR2 are SGHRS and YFSETQ. The CDR3 contains 15 residues. The CDR3 coding sequence is TGCGCCAGCAGCTTGGTGCTAGCGGGAGAGCACGAGCAGTACTTC. This gives the protein CASSLVLAGEHEQYF.

This clone was counted a single time. Other nucleotide sequences in the sample specify the same CDR3. Written as DNA, the CDR3 is TGTGCCAGCAGTTCCCGAGATACGCAGTATTTT. This sequence encodes CASSSRDTQYF. The rearrangement joins TRBV28 to TRBJ2-3; D is unclear. The CDR3 runs to 11 residues. The ends were cut back, 4 bases at V and 5 bases at J, with 4 bases in the middle. Germline CDR1 reads MDHEN; CDR2 reads SYDVKM.

V and J are TRBV7-7 and TRBJ2-5; possibly TRBD2 for D (5 bases). Germline-derived CDR1 and CDR2 are SSHAT and FNYEAQ (reference sequence). The CDR3 length is 13 residues. Trimming pared 5 bases from V and 4 bases from J, leaving 11 bases between. As DNA, the CDR3 is TGTGCCAGCAGCCTCAGACTATCAGAGACCCAGTACTTC. Amino acids: CASSLRLSETQYF.

The genes are TRBV6-5 and TRBJ2-7, with 7 bases lining up with TRBD1. Trimming cost V 0 bases and J 6 bases; bases outside gene matches: 8. This CDR3 is built from 15 residues. Germline CDR1 reads MNHEY; CDR2 reads SVGAGI. The CDR3, as DNA: TGTGCCAGCAGTTACTCCTACACAGGGGCAGGCGAGCAGTACTTC. Translating gives CASSYSYTGAGEQYF.

Here the CDR3 DNA reads TGTGCCAGCAGCTTAGCGGCGGAGACAAGGACCGGGGAGCTGTTTTTT. Translated: CASSLAAETRTGELFF. This chain uses TRBV11-1 with TRBJ2-2, with D uncertain. Germline values: CDR1 SGHAT, CDR2 FQDESV (reference sequence). V was trimmed by 0 bases and J by 5 bases, leaving 13 bases between them. There are 16 residues in the CDR3.